This T cell receptor beta chain was profiled in a study of blood T cell repertoires in COVID-19 (dated by TCRdb to 2019 to 2021). At the level of the whole study: The collaborator samples originated in the United States, Italy and Spain and spanned the acute and convalescent phases of COVID-19. The prospective study material was composed of cDNA or gDNA derived from T cells, B-cell-depleted T cells, or PBMCs. Deeply sampled blood TCRbeta repertoires from subjects exposed to, actively infected with, or recovered from COVID-19 were included in the dataset. A freely available public database, intended as a resource for researchers studying the immune response to SARS-CoV-2, is where the repertoires were released. The samples were drawn from the first 160 participants of the ongoing ImmuneRACE study and from some 1,300 subjects provided by 6 global collaborators. Nearly every sample came with metadata listing a de-identified subject ID, COVID-19 status, age in years and sex. Where HLA class I and class II types were available, the types were taken from metadata supplied by the sample provider, not from assay-based typing. The study at large found these results: How much clinical and demographic metadata was included differed by source and by participant, and the metadata was provided uncurated.

TCRbeta CDR3 regions were amplified from genomic DNA using the immunoSEQ Assay, a bias-controlled multiplex PCR. As for how the authors treated the data: The number of nucleated cells in each sample was estimated from the amplification of reference gene primers within the assay. Sequence reads were collapsed and filtered to measure the absolute abundance of every unique TCRbeta CDR3 rearrangement. Productive Simpson clonality was computed per sample as the square root of Simpson's diversity index over productive rearrangements. TCRdb stores this immuneACCESS table with in-frame sequences only. Part of the clones is absent; in the studies checked, under half of the shortfall reflects unresolved V genes, and no reason is known for the rest. V, J and clone size are those of that table, while D and trimming were read from the DNA. This sample lists approximately 180,000 clones; more than 80% were detected once. The ten largest make up around 12% of the sample.

In Seattle, one collaborating source enrolled patients while the infection was active and tracked those patients longitudinally over the course of disease. Whole blood was collected in K2EDTA tubes by collaborating institutions according to the institutions' own protocols. For TCRbeta analysis, collaborators shipped samples as frozen whole blood, isolated PBMCs, or DNA extracted from either of those sample types. Taken from cysteine to phenylalanine, the CDR3 has 14 residues. The entry retains the CDR3 DNA only, 42 bases that are in frame from base 1. V is trimmed back by 5 bases and J by 2 bases, and the junction contains 2 bases that no gene match accounts for. Taken from the germline V gene, the CDR1 and CDR2 loops are SGDLS and YYNGEE. Note on this clone: Its binding antigen is unknown. Base qualities are not recorded, but no much larger clone differs from it by a single base.

This chain is built from TRBV9 and TRBJ1-5, and TRBD1 matches 9 of the central bases. This receptor was identified in a woman of 80 years or more with COVID-19, enrolled during active disease. Input material: peripheral blood. CDR3 region: CASSRTGGNQPQHF. The DNA sequence is as follows: TGTGCCAGCAGTAGGACAGGGGGCAATCAGCCCCAGCATTTT.